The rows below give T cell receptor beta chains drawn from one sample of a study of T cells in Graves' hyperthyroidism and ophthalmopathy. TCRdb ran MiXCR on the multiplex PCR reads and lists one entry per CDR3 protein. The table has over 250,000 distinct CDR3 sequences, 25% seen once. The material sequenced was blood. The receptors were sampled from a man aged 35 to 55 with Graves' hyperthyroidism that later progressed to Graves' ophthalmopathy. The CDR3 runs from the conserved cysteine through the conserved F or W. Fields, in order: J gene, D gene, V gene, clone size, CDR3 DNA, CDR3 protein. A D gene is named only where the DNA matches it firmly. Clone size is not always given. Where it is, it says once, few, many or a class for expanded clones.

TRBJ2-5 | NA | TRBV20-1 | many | TGCAGTGCTAGAGATCCCAGTTCTGAGACCCAGTACTTC | CSARDPSSETQYF
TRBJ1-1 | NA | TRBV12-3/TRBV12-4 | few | TGTGCCAGCAGTTTAGGGATAATCGGCACTGAAGCTTTCTTT | CASSLGIIGTEAFF
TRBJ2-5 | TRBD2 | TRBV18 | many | TGTGCCAGCTCACCTAGCGGGAGTTTGAGAGAGACCCAGTACTTC | CASSPSGSLRETQYF
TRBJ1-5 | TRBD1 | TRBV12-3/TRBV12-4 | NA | TGTGCCAGCAGAAAACAGGGGAGTAGCAATCAGCCCCAGCATTTT | CASRKQGSSNQPQHF
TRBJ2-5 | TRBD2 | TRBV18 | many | TGTGCCAGCTCACCCGAGGGACTAGCGGGAGAGACCCAGTACTTC | CASSPEGLAGETQYF
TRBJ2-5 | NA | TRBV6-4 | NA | TGTGCCAGCAGTGAAAGGCAGGGGGAGACCCAGTACTTC | CASSERQGETQYF
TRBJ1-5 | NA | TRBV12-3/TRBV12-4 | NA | TGTGCCAGCAGTTTATGGGGGGATCGTCAGCCCCAGCATTTT | CASSLWGDRQPQHF
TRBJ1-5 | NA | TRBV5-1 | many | TGCGCCAGCAGCTTGGTCCAGGGCCCTAAGATCATCTATCAGCCCCAGCATTTT | CASSLVQGPKIIYQPQHF
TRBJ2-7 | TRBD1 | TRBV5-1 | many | TGCGCCAGCAGCGTCCCCGGGACAGACTACGAGCAGTACTTC | CASSVPGTDYEQYF
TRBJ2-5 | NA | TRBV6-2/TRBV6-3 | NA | TGTGCCAGCAGTTACGGAATAGCGGAGACCCAGTACTTC | CASSYGIAETQYF
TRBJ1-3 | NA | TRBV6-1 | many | TGTGCCAGCAGTCCAGGGGAGTACTCTGGAAACACCATATATTTT | CASSPGEYSGNTIYF
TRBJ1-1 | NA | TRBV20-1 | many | TGCAGTGCTAATATTAACACTGAAGCTTTCTTT | CSANINTEAFF
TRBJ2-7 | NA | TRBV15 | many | TGTGCCACCAGCCCTTCCCCGGGAACCTACGAGCAGTACTTC | CATSPSPGTYEQYF
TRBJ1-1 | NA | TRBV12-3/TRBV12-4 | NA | TGTGCCAGCAGGGTCATGTTAAGAGACACTGAAGCTTTCTTT | CASRVMLRDTEAFF
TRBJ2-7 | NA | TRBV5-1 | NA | TGCGCCAGCAGCTACGACGGGGACCAGAACTCCTACGAGCAGTACTTC | CASSYDGDQNSYEQYF
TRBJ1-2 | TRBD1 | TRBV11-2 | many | TGTGCCAGCAGCCAGGGGGCAGAGGGCTACACCTTC | CASSQGAEGYTF
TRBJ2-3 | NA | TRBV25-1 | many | TGTGCCAGCAGTGATTCTAGCTTTCCCACAGATACGCAGTATTTT | CASSDSSFPTDTQYF
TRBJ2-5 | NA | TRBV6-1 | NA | TGTGCCAGCCGGATACAGGGAGGTCAAGAGACCCAGTACTTC | CASRIQGGQETQYF
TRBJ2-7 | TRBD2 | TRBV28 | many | TGTGCCAGCAGTTTCCGGACTAGCGGGATCTACGAGCAGTACTTC | CASSFRTSGIYEQYF
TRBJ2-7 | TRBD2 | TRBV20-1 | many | TGCAGTGCTAGGCCACGGGGAGGGACCTACGAGCAGTACTTC | CSARPRGGTYEQYF
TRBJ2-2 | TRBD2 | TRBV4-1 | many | TGCGCCAGCCTCAACCGGGAGGGGAACACCGGGGAGCTGTTTTTT | CASLNREGNTGELFF
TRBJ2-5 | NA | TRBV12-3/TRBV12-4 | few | TGTGCCAGCACCATGGACAGTAGAGAGACCCAGTACTTC | CASTMDSRETQYF
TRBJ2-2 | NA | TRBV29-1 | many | TGCAGCGTTGAAATCGGGACGAACACCGGGGAGCTGTTTTTT | CSVEIGTNTGELFF
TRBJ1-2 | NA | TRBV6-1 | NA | TGTGCCAGCAGTCCCCACGGGATCCTCTATGGCTACACCTTC | CASSPHGILYGYTF
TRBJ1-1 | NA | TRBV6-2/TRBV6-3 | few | TGTGCCAGCAGTTACCCATACCGAGGCAGGGAGAGAACTGAAGCTTTCTTT | CASSYPYRGRERTEAFF